These 6 T cell receptor beta chains were all obtained from the same sample, sequenced in a study of blood T cell repertoires in COVID-19. Method: immunoSEQ multiplex PCR; TCRdb's copy keeps in-frame clones and lacks some. The sample shows about 99,000 clones, 65% to 85% of them seen only once. Sequencing used peripheral blood. These receptors were taken from a man between 70 and 80 years old with active or convalescent COVID-19.

The genes are TRBV28 and TRBJ2-7, with TRBD1 as a possible D gene (7 bases). CDR3 length equals 15 residues. From germline, CDR1 is MDHEN and CDR2 SYDVKM. The V and J ends lost 2 bases and 6 bases respectively, with 17 bases between them. The CDR3 DNA is TGTGCCAGCAGTTTAATCTCCAGGGGGGAGTCCGAGCAGTACTTC. Its translation: CASSLISRGESEQYF.

This chain joins TRBV20-1 and TRBJ1-5; D not resolved. Per the germline V gene, CDR1 is DFQATT and CDR2 is SNEGSKA (reference sequence). Trimming took 3 bases from V and 1 from J, leaving 10 bases between them. The CDR3 consists of 14 residues. In DNA form, the CDR3 reads TGCAGTGCTAGTGACGGGAGGAGCAATCAGCCCCAGCATTTT. Translated: CSASDGRSNQPQHF.

This clone was seen just once. The CDR3 loop is CASRSGQGAGGNQPQHF. DNA for the CDR3: TGTGCCAGTAGATCGGGACAGGGGGCTGGGGGCAATCAGCCCCAGCATTTT. The V gene is TRBV19, the J gene TRBJ1-5, with 12 positions matching TRBD1. The germline gives CDR1 LNHDA, CDR2 SQIVND (reference sequence). The CDR3 consists of 17 residues. Trimming took 6 bases from V and 2 from J; bases not matched to a gene: 8.

The chain couples TRBV7-9 to TRBJ2-1; 7 bases line up with TRBD1. This CDR3 has 16 residues. V lost 4 bases to trimming and J lost 4 bases; unmatched junction nucleotides: 10. CDR1 SEHNR and CDR2 FQNEAQ come from the germline V gene (reference sequence). The CDR3 DNA reads as TGTGCCAGCAGCTCCCAGGGACAGACCAAATACAATGAGCAGTTCTTC. Residues: CASSSQGQTKYNEQFF.

The V gene is TRBV11-3, the J gene TRBJ2-2; D uncertain. The germline V and J ends were trimmed by 3 bases and 3 bases, with 11 bases remaining between them. The germline V gene has CDR1 SGHNT and CDR2 YENEEA. The CDR3 has 15 amino acids. The CDR3 region has the DNA TGTGCCAGCAGCTTTCGACCCGAGGACACCGGGGAGCTGTTTTTT. Translation: CASSFRPEDTGELFF.

The chain combines TRBV5-1 with TRBJ2-5; D is unclear. Germline V gives CDR1 SGHRS, CDR2 YFSETQ. CDR3 length equals 15 residues. V was pared by 0 bases and J by 2 bases, with 11 bases between. The CDR3 loop reads CASSLAAGWQETQYF. The CDR3 nucleotides are TGCGCCAGCAGCTTGGCCGCAGGTTGGCAAGAGACCCAGTACTTC.